The rows below give T cell receptor beta chains drawn from one sample of a study of cytomegalovirus exposure and HLA in healthy donors. Profiled with immunoSEQ multiplex PCR; TCRdb holds only in-frame clones, not every one. The table records approximately 180,000 clones, around 90% of them present only once. What was sequenced was PBMCs. The receptors originated from a woman in her late teens or twenties in good health and CMV-seronegative. CDR3s include the opening cysteine and the closing phenylalanine or tryptophan. Each record gives: D gene, clone size, V gene, J gene, CDR3 DNA, CDR3 protein. D genes are given only for firm matches. Only some rows state a clone size, as once, few, many or a class for expanded clones.

TRBD1	once	TRBV11-3	TRBJ2-5	TGTGCCAGCGGCCAAGGGGGCGGAGAGACCCAGTACTTC	CASGQGGGETQYF
-	once	TRBV6-1	TRBJ2-7	TGTGCCAGCAGTGAAGCGTTCGTTTTCCCGGTCTCCTACGAGCAGTACTTC	CASSEAFVFPVSYEQYF
TRBD2	-	TRBV7-9	TRBJ2-5	TGTGCCAGCAGCCCCGGGGGGGTAGAGACCCAGTACTTC	CASSPGGVETQYF
TRBD1	-	TRBV6-1	TRBJ1-1	TGTGCCAGCAGTGTAGAGGGGGCAAGGACTGAAGCTTTCTTT	CASSVEGARTEAFF
-	-	TRBV7-8	TRBJ2-1	TGTGCCAGCACCCTCAACGGACTACGAGAGAATGAGCAGTTCTTC	CASTLNGLRENEQFF
-	-	TRBV5-5	TRBJ1-5	TGTGCCAGCAGCCAGGACGGGAATAGCAATCAGCCCCAGCATTTT	CASSQDGNSNQPQHF
-	-	TRBV11-2	TRBJ2-7	TGTGCCAGCAGCTTCGACAGATCCTACGAGCAGTACTTC	CASSFDRSYEQYF
TRBD1	once	TRBV15	TRBJ1-2	TGTGCCACCAGCTGGTTTGGGACAGGGGGCGCGGATAACTATGGCTACACCTTC	CATSWFGTGGADNYGYTF
-	-	TRBV27	TRBJ1-5	TGTGCCAGCAGTTTAAGGGGGGGCTCCTACCAGCCCCAGCATTTT	CASSLRGGSYQPQHF
-	few	TRBV15	TRBJ1-6	TGTGCCACCAGCAGAGAGCGGTCGGGTAATTCACCCCTCCACTTT	CATSRERSGNSPLHF
TRBD2	-	TRBV28	TRBJ2-7	TGTGCCAGCAGCCCAGCGGGGTCCTCCTACGAGCAGTACTTC	CASSPAGSSYEQYF
-	-	TRBV5-8	TRBJ1-2	TGTGCCAGCAGCTACCTATCCAGGGGAAACTATGGCTACACCTTC	CASSYLSRGNYGYTF
-	-	TRBV6-1	TRBJ2-1	TGTGCCAGCAGTGAAGCTCGGAGCCTTTCGAGGTTTTACAATGAGCAGTTCTTC	CASSEARSLSRFYNEQFF
TRBD1	few	TRBV2	TRBJ1-2	TGTGCCAGCAGTGATACAGGGGCGAGAGGGATCGGCTACACCTTC	CASSDTGARGIGYTF
-	few	TRBV11-2	TRBJ2-2	TGTGCCAGTTGTTGGGGCGCCAACACCGGGGAGCTGTTTTTT	CASCWGANTGELFF
-	-	TRBV6-6	TRBJ2-1	TGTGCCAGCAGTCCACTCGGGAAAGGAGCTCGGCCGTTCTTC	CASSPLGKGARPFF
TRBD2	-	TRBV9	TRBJ2-2	TGTGCCAGCAGCCCCCAGAGCGGGAGCGCCGGGGAGCTGTTTTTT	CASSPQSGSAGELFF
-	once	TRBV5-6	TRBJ1-5	TGTGCCAGCAGCTTGGGCGGGAGGGAGCCCCAGCATTTT	CASSLGGREPQHF
-	few	TRBV6-5	TRBJ1-4	TGTGCCAGCAGTCGAACAGGGTCGGATGAAAAACTGTTTTTT	CASSRTGSDEKLFF
-	-	TRBV6-6	TRBJ2-7	TGTGCCAGCAGTTACTCACCTCTGGAGGGTTACGAGCAGTACTTC	CASSYSPLEGYEQYF
-	-	TRBV11-2	TRBJ2-3	TGTGCCAGCAGCCCGCGTGGGAGGGGGAGCACAGATACGCAGTATTTT	CASSPRGRGSTDTQYF
TRBD1	-	TRBV30	TRBJ2-5	TGTGCCTGGGGGGGACAGCAAGAGACCCAGTACTTC	CAWGGQQETQYF
TRBD1	-	TRBV6-1	TRBJ1-4	TGTGCCAGCAGTGCCGCTCCGGGACAGGGGGCTGTGCAACTGTTTTTT	CASSAAPGQGAVQLFF
TRBD2	-	TRBV19	TRBJ2-7	TGTGCCAGTAGTATAAGGACTAGCGGCACGTACGAGCAGTACTTC	CASSIRTSGTYEQYF
-	once	TRBV6-1	TRBJ1-5	TGTGCCAGCAGTGAAGCGGGGGGGCAGCGACGGAATCAGCCCCAGCATTTT	CASSEAGGQRRNQPQHF
-	-	TRBV7-2	TRBJ2-1	TGTGCCAGCAGTTGGGGGGAGCAAGGTGAGCAGTTCTTC	CASSWGEQGEQFF
-	-	TRBV6-6	TRBJ2-2	TGTGCCAGCAGTTCCTCCCCGGGGGACACCGGGGAGCTGTTTTTT	CASSSSPGDTGELFF
-	once	TRBV9	TRBJ2-3	TGTGCCAGCGGTGCGGGGACTAGCACAGATACGCAGTATTTT	CASGAGTSTDTQYF
-	-	TRBV2	TRBJ2-5	TGTGCCAGCCTGTCCGGGACGGGGGAGCAAGAGACCCAGTACTTC	CASLSGTGEQETQYF